The present entry profiles one T cell receptor (beta chain) with its context. The sample originates from a study of tumor-infiltrating lymphocytes in oesophageal squamous cell carcinoma. From germline, CDR1 is MRHNA and CDR2 SNTAGT. CDR3 length equals 15 residues. TCRdb independently ran MiXCR on the PCR reads; one entry per CDR3 protein. The data show almost 20,000 distinct CDR3 sequences, with approximately 40% seen just once and less than 15% held by the top ten. Sequencing was done on a sample of normal esophageal tissue next to the tumor. The TCR originated in a male donor with esophageal squamous cell carcinoma. The chain has TRBV6-4 and TRBJ2-5; D possibly corresponds to TRBD1 (7 bases). With the DNA end fitting TRBJ2-7 better, the J assignment may be wrong. In nucleotides, the CDR3 is TGTGCCAGCAGTGAAGGAGGGACAGCAGCCTACGAGCAGTACTTC. Translating gives CASSEGGTAAYEQYF.